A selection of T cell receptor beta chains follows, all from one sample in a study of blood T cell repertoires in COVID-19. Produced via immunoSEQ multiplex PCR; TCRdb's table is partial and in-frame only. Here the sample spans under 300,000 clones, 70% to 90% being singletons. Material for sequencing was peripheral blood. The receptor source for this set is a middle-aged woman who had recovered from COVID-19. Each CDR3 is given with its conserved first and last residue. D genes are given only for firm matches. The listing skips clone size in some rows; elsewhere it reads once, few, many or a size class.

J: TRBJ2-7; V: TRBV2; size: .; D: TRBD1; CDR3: CARGQGGGGVGYEQYF; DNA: TGTGCCAGAGGACAGGGTGGAGGGGGTGTGGGTTACGAGCAGTACTTC
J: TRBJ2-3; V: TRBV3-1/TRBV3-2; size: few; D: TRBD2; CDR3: CASTSRGGRRDTQYF; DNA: TGTGCCAGCACCAGCCGGGGGGGCCGGAGAGATACGCAGTATTTT
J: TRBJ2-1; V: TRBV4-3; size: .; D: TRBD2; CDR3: CASSQEARGVFEQFF; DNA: TGCGCCAGCAGCCAAGAGGCCCGGGGGGTTTTTGAGCAGTTCTTC
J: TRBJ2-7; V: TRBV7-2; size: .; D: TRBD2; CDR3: CASSPTGGLSYEQYF; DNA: TGTGCCAGCAGCCCTACGGGGGGACTCTCCTACGAGCAGTACTTC
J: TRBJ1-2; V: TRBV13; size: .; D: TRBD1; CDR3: CASSTGQWNYGYTF; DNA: TGTGCCAGCAGTACGGGACAGTGGAACTATGGCTACACCTTC
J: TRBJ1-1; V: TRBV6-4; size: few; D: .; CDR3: CASSTVPGSEAFF; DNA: TGTGCCAGCAGCACAGTCCCAGGAAGTGAAGCTTTCTTT
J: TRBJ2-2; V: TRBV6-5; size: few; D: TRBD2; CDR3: CASSRLAGAELFF; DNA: TGTGCCAGCAGTCGGTTAGCGGGGGCGGAGCTGTTTTTT
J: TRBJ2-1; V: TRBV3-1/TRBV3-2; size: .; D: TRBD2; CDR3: CASSEGLAGTYNEQFF; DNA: TGTGCCAGCAGCGAAGGACTAGCGGGTACCTACAATGAGCAGTTCTTC
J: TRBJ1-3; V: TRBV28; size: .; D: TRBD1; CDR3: CASSLHGQGSFGNTIYF; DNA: TGTGCCAGCAGTTTACACGGACAGGGGAGCTTTGGAAACACCATATATTTT
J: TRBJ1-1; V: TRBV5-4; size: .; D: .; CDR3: CASSLERGSTEAFF; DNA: TGTGCCAGCAGCTTGGAAAGGGGGTCTACTGAAGCTTTCTTT
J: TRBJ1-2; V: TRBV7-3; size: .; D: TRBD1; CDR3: CASSNRTGPSPNYGYTF; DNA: TGTGCCAGCAGCAACCGGACAGGGCCATCCCCAAACTATGGCTACACCTTC
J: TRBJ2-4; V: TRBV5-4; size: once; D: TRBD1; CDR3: CASSLGDRRGIQYF; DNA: TGTGCCAGCAGCTTGGGGGACAGGCGCGGCATTCAGTACTTC
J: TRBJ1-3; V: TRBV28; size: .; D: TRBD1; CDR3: CASSGTAGNTIYF; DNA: TGTGCCAGCAGCGGGACAGCTGGAAACACCATATATTTT
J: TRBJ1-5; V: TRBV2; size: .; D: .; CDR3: CASSQTLGNQPQHF; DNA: TGTGCCAGCAGTCAGACACTCGGCAATCAGCCCCAGCATTTT
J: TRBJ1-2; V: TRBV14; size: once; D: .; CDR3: CASSQKWGPGYTF; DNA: TGTGCCAGCAGCCAAAAGTGGGGGCCTGGCTACACCTTC
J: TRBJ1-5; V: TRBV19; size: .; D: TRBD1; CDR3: CASISQGIGPQHF; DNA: TGTGCCAGTATTTCACAGGGGATAGGGCCCCAGCATTTT
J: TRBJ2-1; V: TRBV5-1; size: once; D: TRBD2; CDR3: CASRGTSVSNEQFF; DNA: TGCGCCAGCAGGGGGACTAGCGTTAGTAATGAGCAGTTCTTC
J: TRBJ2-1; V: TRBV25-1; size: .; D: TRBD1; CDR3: CASSRTGSYNEQFF; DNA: TGTGCCAGCAGTCGGACAGGGTCCTACAATGAGCAGTTCTTC
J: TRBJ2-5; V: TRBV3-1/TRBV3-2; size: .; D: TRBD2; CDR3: CASSQSGGSRYQETQYF; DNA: TGTGCCAGCAGCCAAAGCGGGGGGTCCAGGTACCAAGAGACCCAGTACTTC
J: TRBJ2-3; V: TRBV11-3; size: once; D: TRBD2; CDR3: CASSLEAGGQDTQYF; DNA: TGTGCCAGCAGCTTAGAGGCGGGAGGGCAAGATACGCAGTATTTT
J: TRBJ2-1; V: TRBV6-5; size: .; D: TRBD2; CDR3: CASSYMLAAGVNEQFF; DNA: TGTGCCAGCAGTTATATGCTGGCTGCGGGAGTCAATGAGCAGTTCTTC